Here is one T cell receptor beta chain with its context. The data derive from a study of blood T cell repertoires in COVID-19. As originally analysed: By means of reference gene primer amplification, nucleated cell counts were estimated. Sequencing used immunoSEQ multiplex PCR; TCRdb keeps in-frame clones, though not all of them. From that table come the V and J calls and clone size; the DNA was used to work out D and trimming. This table holds about half a million clones, approximately 85% found once. The CDR3 totals 17 residues. Germline values: CDR1 MDHEN, CDR2 SYDVKM. V lost 8 bases and J lost 3, with 23 bases in between.

Sequenced input: peripheral blood. V and J are TRBV28 and TRBJ2-1, with D perhaps matching TRBD2 (5 bases). This clonotype was obtained from a human donor in a cohort sampled during active COVID-19. The CDR3 region has the DNA TGTGCCAGCGAGTACGGGGTCTGGCGAAAGGGCTACAATGAGCAGTTCTTC. This sequence encodes CASEYGVWRKGYNEQFF.